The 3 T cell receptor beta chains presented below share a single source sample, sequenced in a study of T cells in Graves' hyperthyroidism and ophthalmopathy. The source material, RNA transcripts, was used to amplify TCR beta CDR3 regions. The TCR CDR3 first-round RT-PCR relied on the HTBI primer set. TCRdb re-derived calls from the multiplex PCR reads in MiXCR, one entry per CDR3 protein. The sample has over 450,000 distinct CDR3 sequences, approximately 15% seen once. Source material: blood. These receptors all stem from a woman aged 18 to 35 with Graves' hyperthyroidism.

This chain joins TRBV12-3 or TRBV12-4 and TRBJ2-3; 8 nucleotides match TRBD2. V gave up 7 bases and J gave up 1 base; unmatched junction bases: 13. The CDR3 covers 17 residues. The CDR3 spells CASTSSVVSGGTDTQYF. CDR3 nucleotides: TGTGCCAGCACCTCCAGCGTTGTTAGCGGGGGCACAGATACGCAGTATTTT.

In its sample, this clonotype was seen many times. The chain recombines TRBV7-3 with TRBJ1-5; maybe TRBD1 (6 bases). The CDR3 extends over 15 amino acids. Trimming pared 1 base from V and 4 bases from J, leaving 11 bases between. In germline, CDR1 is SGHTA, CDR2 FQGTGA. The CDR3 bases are TGTGCCAGCAGCTTAAATGGAGGGACAAATCAGCCCCAGCATTTT. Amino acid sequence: CASSLNGGTNQPQHF.

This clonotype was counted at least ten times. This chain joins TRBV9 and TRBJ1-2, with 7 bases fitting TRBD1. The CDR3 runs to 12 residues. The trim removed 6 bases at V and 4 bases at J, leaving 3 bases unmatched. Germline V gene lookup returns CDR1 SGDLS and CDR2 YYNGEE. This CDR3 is CASTSGGYGYTF. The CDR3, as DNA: TGTGCCAGCACCTCAGGGGGCTATGGCTACACCTTC.